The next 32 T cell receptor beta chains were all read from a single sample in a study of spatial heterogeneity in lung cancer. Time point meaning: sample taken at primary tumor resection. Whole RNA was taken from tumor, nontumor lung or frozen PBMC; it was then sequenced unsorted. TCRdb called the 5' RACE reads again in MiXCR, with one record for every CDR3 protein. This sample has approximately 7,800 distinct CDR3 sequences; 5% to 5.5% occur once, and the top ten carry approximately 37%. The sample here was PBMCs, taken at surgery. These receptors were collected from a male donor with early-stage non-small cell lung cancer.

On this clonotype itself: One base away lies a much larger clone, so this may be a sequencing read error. The CDR3 reads CVSSLRGSNEKLFF. The CDR3 coding sequence is TGTGTCAGCAGCTTAAGGGGGAGCAATGAAAAACTGTTTTTT. The rearrangement links TRBV11-1 to TRBJ1-4; D possibly corresponds to TRBD1 (6 bases). This CDR3 contains 14 residues. From germline, CDR1 is SGHAT and CDR2 FQDESV (reference sequence).

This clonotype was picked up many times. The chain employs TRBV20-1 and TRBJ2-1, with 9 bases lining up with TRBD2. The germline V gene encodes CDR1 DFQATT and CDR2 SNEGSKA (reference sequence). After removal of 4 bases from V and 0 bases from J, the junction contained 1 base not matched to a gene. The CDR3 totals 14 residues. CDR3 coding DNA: TGCAGTGCTATTAGCGGGAGCTCCTACAATGAGCAGTTCTTC. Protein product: CSAISGSSYNEQFF.

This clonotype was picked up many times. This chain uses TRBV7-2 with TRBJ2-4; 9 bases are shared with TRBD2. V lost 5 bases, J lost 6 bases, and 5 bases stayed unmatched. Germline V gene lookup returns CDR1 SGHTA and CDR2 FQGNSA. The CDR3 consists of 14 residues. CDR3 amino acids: CASSPGTSTNIQYF. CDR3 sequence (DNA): TGTGCCAGCAGCCCCGGGACTAGCACAAACATTCAGTACTTC.

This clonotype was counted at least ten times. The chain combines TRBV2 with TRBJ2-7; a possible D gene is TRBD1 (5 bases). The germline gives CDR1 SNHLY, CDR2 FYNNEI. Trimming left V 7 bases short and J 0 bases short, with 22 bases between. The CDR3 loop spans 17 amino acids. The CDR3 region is CASTGHEDGDSSYEQYF. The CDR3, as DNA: TGTGCCAGCACCGGGCACGAAGATGGAGACAGCTCCTACGAGCAGTACTTC.

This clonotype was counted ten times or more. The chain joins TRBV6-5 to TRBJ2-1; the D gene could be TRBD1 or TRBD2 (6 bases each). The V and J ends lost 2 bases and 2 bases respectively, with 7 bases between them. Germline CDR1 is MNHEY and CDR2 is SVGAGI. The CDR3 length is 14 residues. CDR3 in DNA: TGTGCCAGCAGTTACGGGGGGCCCTACAATGAGCAGTTCTTC. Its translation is CASSYGGPYNEQFF.

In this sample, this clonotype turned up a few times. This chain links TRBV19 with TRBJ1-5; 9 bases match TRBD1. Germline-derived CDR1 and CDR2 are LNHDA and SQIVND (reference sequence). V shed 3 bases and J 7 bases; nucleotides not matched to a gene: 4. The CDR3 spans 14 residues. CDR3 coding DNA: TGTGCCAGTAGTATGGGACAGGGAGGCCAGCCCCAGCATTTT. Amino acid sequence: CASSMGQGGQPQHF.

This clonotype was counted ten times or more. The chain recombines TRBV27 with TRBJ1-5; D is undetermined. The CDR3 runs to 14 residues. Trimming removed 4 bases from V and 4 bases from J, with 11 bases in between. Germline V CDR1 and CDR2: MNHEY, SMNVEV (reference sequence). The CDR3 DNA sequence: TGTGCCAGCAGTTCCCCGGACCTTAATCAGCCCCAGCATTTT. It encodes CASSSPDLNQPQHF.

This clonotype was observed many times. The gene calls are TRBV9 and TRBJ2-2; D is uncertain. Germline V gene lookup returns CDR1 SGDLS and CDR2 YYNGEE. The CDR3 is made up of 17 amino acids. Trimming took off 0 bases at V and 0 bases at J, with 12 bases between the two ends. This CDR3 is CASSVAVLGPNTGELFF. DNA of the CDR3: TGTGCCAGCAGCGTAGCAGTGCTGGGCCCGAACACCGGGGAGCTGTTTTTT.

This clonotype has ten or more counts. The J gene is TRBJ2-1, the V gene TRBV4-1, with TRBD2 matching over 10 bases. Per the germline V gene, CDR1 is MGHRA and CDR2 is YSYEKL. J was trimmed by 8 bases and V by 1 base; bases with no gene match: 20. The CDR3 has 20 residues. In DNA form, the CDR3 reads TGCGCCAGCAGCCAAGGGTTGGCAGCGGGAGGGCCTGCGTCGGCCGATGAGCAGTTCTTC. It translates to CASSQGLAAGGPASADEQFF.

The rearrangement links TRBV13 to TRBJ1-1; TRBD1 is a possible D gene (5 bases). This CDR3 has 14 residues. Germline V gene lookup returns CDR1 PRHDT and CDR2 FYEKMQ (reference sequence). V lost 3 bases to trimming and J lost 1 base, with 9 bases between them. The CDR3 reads CASSFLGRNTEAFF. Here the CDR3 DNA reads TGTGCCAGCAGCTTCTTGGGGCGGAACACTGAAGCTTTCTTT.

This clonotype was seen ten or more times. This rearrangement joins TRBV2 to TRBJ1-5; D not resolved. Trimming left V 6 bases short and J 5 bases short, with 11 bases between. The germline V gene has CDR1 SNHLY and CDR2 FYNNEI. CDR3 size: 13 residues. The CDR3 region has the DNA TGTGCCAGCAGGGCTAGGGCGGATCAGCCCCAGCATTTT. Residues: CASRARADQPQHF.

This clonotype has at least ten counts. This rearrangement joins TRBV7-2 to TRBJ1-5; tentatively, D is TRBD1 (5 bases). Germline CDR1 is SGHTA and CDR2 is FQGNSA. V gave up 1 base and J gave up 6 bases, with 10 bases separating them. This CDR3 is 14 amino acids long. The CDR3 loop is CASSLDGGFQPQHF. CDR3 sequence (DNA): TGTGCCAGCAGCTTAGATGGGGGATTTCAGCCCCAGCATTTT.

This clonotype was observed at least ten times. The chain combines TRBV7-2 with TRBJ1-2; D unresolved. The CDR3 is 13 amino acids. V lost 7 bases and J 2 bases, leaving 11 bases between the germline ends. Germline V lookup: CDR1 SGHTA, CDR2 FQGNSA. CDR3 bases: TGTGCCAGCATGAGGACGGGGAACTATGGCTACACCTTC. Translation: CASMRTGNYGYTF.

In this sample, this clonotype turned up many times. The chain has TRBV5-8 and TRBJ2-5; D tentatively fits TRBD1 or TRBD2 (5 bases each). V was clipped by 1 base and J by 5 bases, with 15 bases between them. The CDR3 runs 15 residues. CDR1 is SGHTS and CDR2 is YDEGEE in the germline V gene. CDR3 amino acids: CASSLQGGSGETQYF. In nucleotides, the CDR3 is TGTGCCAGCAGCTTGCAGGGCGGTTCGGGGGAGACCCAGTACTTC.

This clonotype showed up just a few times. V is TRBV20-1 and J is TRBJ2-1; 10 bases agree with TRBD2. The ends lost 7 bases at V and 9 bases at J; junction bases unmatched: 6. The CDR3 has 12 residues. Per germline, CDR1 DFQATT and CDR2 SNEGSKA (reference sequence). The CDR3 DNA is TGCAGTGTCCAGCGGGGGGGTGGTGAGCAGTTCTTC. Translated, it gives CSVQRGGGEQFF.

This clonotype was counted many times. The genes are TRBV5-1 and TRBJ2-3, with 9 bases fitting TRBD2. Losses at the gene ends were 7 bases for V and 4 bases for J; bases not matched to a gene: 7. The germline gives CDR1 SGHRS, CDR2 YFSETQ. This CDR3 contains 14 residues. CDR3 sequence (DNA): TGCGCCAGCCGCGGGGGGGCGATTGCAGATACGCAGTATTTT. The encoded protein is CASRGGAIADTQYF.

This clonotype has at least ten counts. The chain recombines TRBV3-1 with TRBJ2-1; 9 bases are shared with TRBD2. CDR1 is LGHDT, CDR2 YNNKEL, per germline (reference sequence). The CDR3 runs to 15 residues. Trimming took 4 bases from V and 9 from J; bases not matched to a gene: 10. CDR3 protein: CASSLFGSGRGEQFF. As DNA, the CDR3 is TGTGCCAGCAGCCTGTTTGGTAGCGGGAGAGGTGAGCAGTTCTTC.

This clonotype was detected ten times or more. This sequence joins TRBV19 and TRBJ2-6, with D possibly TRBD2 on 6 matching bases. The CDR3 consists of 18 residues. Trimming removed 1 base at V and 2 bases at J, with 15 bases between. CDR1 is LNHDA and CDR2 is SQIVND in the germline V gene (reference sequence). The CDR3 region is CASSIVGGVDAGANVLTF. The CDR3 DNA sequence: TGTGCCAGTAGTATAGTAGGAGGGGTTGACGCTGGGGCCAACGTCCTGACTTTC.

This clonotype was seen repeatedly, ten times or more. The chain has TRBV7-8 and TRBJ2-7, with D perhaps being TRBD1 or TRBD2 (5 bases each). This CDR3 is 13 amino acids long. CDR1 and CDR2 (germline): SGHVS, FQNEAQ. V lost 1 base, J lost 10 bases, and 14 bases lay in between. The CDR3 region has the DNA TGTGCCAGCAGCTTAGTGGCAGGGACGGGACAGTACTTC. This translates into CASSLVAGTGQYF.

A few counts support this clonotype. Here the CDR3 reads CASSPKGELGDSYNEQFF. The CDR3 DNA sequence: TGTGCCAGCAGCCCCAAGGGAGAACTAGGCGACTCCTACAATGAGCAGTTCTTC. J is TRBJ2-1 and V is TRBV3-1, with D possibly TRBD2 on 5 matching bases. This CDR3 is 18 amino acids long. Trimming left V 4 bases short and J 0 bases short, with 19 bases between. Per germline, CDR1 LGHDT and CDR2 YNNKEL (reference sequence).

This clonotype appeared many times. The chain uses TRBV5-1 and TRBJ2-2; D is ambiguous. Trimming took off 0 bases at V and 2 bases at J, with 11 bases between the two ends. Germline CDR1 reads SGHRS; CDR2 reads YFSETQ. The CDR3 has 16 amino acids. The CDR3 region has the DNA TGCGCCAGCAGCTTGGCATGGGGTTCAAACACCGGGGAGCTGTTTTTT. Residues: CASSLAWGSNTGELFF.

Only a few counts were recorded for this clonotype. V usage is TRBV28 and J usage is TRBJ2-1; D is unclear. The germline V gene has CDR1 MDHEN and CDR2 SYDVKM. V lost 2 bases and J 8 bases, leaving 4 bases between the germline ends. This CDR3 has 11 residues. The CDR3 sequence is CASSLGDEQFF. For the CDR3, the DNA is TGTGCCAGCAGTTTAGGGGATGAGCAGTTCTTC.

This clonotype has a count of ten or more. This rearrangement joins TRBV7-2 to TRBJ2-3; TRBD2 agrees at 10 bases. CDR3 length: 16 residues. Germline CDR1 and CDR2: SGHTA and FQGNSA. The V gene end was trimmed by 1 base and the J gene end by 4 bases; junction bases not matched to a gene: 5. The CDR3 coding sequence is TGTGCCAGCAGCTTAGTGTCTAGCGGGGGTGCAGATACGCAGTATTTT. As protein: CASSLVSSGGADTQYF. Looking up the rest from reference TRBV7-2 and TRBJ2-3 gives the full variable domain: GAGVSQSPSNKVTEKGKDVELRCDPISGHTALYWYRQSLGQGLEFLIYFQGNSAPDKSGLPSDRFSAERTGGSVSTLTIQRTQQEDSAVYLCASSLVSSGGADTQYFGPGTRLTVL.

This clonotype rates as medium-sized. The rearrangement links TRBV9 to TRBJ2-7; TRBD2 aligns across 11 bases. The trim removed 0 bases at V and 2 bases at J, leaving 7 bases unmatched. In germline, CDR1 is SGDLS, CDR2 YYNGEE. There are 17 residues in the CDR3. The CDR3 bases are TGTGCCAGCAGCGTAGGGCGGCTAGCGGGAGGCACCTACGAGCAGTACTTC. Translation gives CASSVGRLAGGTYEQYF.

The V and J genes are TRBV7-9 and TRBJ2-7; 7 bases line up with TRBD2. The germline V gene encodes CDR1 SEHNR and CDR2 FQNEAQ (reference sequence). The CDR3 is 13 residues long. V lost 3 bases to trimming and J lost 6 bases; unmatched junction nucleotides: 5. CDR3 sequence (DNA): TGTGCCAGCAGCTTGGGAGGGAGAGGCGAGCAGTACTTC. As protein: CASSLGGRGEQYF.

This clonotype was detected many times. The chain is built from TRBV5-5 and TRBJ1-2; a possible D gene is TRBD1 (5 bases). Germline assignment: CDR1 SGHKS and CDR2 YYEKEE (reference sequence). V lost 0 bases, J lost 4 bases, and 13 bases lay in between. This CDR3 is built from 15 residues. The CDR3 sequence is CASSLGQITSYGYTF. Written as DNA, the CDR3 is TGTGCCAGCAGCTTGGGACAGATCACTAGCTATGGCTACACCTTC.

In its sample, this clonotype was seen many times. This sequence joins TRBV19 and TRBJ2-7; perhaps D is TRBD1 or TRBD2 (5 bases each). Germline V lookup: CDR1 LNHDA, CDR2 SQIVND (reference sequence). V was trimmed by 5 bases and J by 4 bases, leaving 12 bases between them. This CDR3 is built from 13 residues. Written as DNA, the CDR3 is TGTGCCAGTAGTTCCGAGGGGCGGTACGAGCAGTACTTC. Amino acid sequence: CASSSEGRYEQYF.

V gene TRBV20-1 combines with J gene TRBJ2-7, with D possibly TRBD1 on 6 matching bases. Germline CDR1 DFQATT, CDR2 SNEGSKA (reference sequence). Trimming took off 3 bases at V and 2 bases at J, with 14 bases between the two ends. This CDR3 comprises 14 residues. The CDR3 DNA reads TGCAGTGCTAGGGGGGCTGATCTTACCTACGAGCAGTACTTC. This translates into CSARGADLTYEQYF.

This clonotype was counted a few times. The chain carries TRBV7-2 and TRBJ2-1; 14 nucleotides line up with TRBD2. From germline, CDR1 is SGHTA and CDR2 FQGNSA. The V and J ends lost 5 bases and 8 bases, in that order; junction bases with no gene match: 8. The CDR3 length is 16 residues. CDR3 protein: CASSPMTSGGAYEQFF. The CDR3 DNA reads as TGTGCCAGCAGCCCCATGACTAGCGGGGGGGCCTATGAGCAGTTCTTC.

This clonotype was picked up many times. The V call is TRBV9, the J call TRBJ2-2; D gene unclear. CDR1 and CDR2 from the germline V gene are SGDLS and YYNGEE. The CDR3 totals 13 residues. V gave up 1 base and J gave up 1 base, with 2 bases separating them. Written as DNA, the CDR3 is TGTGCCAGCAGCGTACAGAACACCGGGGAGCTGTTTTTT. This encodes CASSVQNTGELFF.

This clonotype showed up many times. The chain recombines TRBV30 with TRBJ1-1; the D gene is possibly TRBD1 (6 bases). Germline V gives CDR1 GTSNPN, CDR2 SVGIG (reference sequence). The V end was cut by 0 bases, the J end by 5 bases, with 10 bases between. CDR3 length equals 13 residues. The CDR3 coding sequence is TGTGCCTGGAGTGTACGGGGGCGGACTGAAGCTTTCTTT. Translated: CAWSVRGRTEAFF.

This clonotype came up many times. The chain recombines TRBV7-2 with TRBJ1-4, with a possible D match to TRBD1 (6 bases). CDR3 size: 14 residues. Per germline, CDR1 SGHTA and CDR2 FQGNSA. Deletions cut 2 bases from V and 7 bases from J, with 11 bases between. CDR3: CASSLSGVSEKLFF. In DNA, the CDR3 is TGTGCCAGCAGCTTATCAGGGGTCAGTGAAAAACTGTTTTTT.